This T cell receptor beta chain was recorded in a study of early T cells in non-severe SARS-CoV-2 infection. Looking at the study overall: Sequenced material consisted of bulk RNA (from unsorted whole blood), and chains were unpaired.

Only a few counts were recorded for this clonotype. Its target is unknown. Notes on the study in general: Private and CD4 specificities were missed by VDJdb matching, which favored anti-spike CD8 responses.

Per the germline V gene, CDR1 is MGHRA and CDR2 is YSYEKL. There are 15 residues in the CDR3. V gave up 2 bases and J gave up 2 bases, with 10 bases separating them. Attachment of unique molecular identifiers was made to individual cDNA molecules. TCRdb reprocessed the 5' RACE reads via MiXCR and lists one record per CDR3 protein. This sample has around 48,000 distinct CDR3 sequences, with around 14% found just once. The sample comprised whole blood. The clonotype comes from an adult who was a healthcare worker with PCR-confirmed SARS-CoV-2 infection or an uninfected control (not recorded which). The chain is built from TRBV4-1 and TRBJ1-5; no clear D gene. The CDR3 sequence is CASSQWQTGNQPQHF. DNA for the CDR3: TGCGCCAGCAGCCAATGGCAAACGGGCAATCAGCCCCAGCATTTT.